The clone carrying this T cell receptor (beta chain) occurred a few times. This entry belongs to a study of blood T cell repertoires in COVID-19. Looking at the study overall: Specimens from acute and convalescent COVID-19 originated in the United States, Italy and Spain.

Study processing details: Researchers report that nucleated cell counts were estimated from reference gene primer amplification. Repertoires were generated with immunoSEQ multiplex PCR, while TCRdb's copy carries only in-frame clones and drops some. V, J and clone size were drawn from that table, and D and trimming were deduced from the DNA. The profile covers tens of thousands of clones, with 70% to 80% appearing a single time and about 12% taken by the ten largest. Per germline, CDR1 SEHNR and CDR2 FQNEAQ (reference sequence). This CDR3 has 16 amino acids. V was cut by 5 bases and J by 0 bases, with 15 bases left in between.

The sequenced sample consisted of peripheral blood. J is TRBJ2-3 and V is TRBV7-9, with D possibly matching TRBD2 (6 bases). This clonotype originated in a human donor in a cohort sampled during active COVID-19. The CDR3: CASSQNSGPSTDTQYF. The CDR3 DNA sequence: TGTGCCAGCAGCCAAAATAGCGGTCCTAGCACAGATACGCAGTATTTT.